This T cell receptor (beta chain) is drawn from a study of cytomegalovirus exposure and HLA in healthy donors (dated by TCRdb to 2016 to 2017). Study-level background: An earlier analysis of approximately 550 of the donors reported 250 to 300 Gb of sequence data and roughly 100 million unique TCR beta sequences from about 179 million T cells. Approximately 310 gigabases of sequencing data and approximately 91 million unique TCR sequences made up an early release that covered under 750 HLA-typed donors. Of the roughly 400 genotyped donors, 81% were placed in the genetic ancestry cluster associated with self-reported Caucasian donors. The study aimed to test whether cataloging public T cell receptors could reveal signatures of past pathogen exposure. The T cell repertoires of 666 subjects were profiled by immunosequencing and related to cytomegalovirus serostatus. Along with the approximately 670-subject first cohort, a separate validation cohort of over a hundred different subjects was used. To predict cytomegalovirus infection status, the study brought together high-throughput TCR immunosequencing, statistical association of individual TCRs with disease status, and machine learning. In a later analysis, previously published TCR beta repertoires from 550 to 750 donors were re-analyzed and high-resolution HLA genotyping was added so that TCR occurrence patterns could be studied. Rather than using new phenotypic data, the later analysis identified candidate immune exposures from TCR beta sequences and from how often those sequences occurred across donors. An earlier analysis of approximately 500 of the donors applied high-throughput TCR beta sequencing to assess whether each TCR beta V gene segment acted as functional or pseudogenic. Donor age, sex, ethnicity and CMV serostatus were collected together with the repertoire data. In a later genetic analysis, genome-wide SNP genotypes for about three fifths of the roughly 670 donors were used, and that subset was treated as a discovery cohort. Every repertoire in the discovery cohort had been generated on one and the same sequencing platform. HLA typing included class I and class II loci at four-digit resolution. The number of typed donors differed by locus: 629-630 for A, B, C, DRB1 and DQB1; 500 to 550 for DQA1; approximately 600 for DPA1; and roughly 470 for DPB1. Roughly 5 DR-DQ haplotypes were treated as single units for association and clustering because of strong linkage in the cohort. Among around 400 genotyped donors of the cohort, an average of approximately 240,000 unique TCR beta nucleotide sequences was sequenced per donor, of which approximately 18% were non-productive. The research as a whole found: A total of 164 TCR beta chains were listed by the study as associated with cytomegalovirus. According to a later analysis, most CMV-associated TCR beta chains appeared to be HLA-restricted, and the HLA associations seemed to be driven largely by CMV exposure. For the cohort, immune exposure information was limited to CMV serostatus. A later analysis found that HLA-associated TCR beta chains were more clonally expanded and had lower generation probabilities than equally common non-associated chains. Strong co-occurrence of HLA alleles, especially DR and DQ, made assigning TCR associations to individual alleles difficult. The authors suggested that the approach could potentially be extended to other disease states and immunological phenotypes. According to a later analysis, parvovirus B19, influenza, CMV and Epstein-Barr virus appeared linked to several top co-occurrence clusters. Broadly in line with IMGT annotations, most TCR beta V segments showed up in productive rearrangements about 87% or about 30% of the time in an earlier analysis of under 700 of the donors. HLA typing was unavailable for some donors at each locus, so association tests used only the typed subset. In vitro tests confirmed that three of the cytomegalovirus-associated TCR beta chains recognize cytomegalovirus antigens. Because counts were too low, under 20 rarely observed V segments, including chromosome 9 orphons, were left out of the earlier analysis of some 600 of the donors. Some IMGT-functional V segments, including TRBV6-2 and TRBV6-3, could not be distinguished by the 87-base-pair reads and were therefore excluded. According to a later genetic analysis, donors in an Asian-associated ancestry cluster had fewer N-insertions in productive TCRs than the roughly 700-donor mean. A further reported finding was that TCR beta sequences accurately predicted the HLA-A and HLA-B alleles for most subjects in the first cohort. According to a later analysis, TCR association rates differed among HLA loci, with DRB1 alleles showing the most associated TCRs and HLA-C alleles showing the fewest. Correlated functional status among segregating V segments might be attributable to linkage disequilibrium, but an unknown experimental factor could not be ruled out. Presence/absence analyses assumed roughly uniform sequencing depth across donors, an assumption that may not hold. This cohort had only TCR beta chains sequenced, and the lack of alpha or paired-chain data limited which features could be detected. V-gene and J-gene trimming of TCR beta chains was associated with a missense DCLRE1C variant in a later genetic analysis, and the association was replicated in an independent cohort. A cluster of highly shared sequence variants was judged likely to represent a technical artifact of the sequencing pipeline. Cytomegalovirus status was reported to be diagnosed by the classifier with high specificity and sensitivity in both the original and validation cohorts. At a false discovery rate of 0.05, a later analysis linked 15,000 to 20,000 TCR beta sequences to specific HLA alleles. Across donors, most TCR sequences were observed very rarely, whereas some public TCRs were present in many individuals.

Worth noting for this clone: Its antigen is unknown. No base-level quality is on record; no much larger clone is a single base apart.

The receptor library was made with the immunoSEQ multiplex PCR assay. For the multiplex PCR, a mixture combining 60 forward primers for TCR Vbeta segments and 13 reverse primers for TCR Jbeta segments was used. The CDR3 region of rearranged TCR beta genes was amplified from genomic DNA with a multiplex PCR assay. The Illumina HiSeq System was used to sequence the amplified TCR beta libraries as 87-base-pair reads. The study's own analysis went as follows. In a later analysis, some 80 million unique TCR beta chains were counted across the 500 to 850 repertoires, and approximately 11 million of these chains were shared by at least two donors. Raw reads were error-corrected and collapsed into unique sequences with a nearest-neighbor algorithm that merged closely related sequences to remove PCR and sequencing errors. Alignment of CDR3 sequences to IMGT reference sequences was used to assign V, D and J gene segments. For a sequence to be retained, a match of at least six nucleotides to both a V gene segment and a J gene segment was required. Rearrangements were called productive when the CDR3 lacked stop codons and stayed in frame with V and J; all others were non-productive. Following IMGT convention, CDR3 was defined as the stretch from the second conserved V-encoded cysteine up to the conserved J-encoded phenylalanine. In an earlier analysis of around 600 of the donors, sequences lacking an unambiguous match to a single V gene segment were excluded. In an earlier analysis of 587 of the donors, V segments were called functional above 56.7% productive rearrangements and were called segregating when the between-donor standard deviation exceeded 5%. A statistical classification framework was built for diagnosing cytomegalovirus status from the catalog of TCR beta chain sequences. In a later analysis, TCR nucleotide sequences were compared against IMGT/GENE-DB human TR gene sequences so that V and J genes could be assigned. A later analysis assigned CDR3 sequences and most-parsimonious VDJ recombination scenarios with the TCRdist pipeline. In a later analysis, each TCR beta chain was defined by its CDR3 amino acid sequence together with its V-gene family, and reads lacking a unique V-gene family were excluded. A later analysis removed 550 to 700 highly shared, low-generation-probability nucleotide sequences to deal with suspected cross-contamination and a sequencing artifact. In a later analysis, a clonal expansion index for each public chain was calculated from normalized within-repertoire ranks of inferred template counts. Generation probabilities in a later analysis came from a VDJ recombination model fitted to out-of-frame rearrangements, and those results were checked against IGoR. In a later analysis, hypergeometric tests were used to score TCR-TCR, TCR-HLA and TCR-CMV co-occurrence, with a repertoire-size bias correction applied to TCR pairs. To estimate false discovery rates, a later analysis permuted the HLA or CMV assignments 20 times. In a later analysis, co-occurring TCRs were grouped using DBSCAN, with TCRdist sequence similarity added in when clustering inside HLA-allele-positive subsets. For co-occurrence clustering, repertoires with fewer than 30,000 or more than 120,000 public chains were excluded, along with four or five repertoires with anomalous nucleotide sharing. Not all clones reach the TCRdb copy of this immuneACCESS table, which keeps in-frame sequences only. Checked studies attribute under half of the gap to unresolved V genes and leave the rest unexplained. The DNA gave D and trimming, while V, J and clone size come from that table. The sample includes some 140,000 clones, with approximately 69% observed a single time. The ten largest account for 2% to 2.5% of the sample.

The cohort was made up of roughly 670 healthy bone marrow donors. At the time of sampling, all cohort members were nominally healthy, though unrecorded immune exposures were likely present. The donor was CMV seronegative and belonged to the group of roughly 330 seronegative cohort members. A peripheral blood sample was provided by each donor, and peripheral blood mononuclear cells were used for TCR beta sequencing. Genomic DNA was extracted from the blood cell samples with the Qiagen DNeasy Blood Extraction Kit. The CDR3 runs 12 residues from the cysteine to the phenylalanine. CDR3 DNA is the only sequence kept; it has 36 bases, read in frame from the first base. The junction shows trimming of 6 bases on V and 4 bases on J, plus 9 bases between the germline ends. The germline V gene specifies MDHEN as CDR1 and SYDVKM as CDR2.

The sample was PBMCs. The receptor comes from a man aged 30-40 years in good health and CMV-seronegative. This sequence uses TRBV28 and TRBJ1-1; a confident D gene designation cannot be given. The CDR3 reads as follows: CASRPRVTEAFF. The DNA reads TGTGCCAGCAGGCCCCGGGTCACTGAAGCTTTCTTT.